This T cell receptor beta chain comes out of a study of T-cell reconstitution after alpha-beta-depleted transplantation in children. Study observations and caveats: Recipient T cells and thymic progenitors that survived gave rise to the high TCRbeta diversity observed at day 60 in some patients. There were reportedly several hundred expanded graft clones from which alpha-beta T cells came about two months after transplant. T-cell numbers and diversity, one year after transplant, stemmed largely from T cells that were newly produced.

Comment on this clonotype: Antigen unknown.

Germline V CDR1 and CDR2: SGHRS, YFSETQ. V was trimmed by 0 bases and J by 0 bases, leaving 12 bases between them. The CDR3 has 16 amino acids. This sample's TCRbeta library carried unique molecular identifier barcodes. TCRdb fed the PCR reads into MiXCR, producing one record per CDR3 protein. The data show about 980,000 distinct CDR3 sequences, with about 31% seen just once and about 28% held by the top ten. This chain links TRBV5-1 with TRBJ1-1, with D perhaps matching TRBD1 (6 bases). The sample in question was PBMCs, mostly from graft donor cells, obtained 360 days after TCRalphabeta/CD19-depleted stem cell transplant. This clonotype was obtained from a boy younger than two who had a stem cell transplant for SCID, so the T cells may come from the graft donor. CDR3: CASSLDRGHVNTEAFF. In DNA form, the CDR3 reads TGCGCCAGCAGCTTGGATCGGGGACACGTGAACACTGAAGCTTTCTTT.